These T cell receptor beta chains were read from a single sample in a study of identical twins. Using its own MiXCR run on the 5' RACE reads, TCRdb lists one record per CDR3 protein. The data contain around 450,000 distinct CDR3 sequences, approximately 15% of them singletons. In addition, the sample was reused for a study of yellow fever vaccine responses in identical twins.

Specimen: CD4+ T cells sorted from blood. The source is a woman between 18 and 29 years old in good health. CDR3s include the opening cysteine and the closing phenylalanine or tryptophan. A D gene is named only where the DNA matches it firmly. Only some rows state a clone size, as once, few, many or a class for expanded clones.

TRBJ2-1 NA 13 TRBV11-3 NA TGTGCCAGCAGCTTAGATTATTCAGGGTGGCAGTTCTTC CASSLDYSGWQFF
TRBJ1-2 NA 14 TRBV9 NA TGTGCCAGCAGCGCGGTTGACAGACTCTATGGCTACACCTTC CASSAVDRLYGYTF
TRBJ1-6 few 13 TRBV7-8 NA TGTGCCAGCAGCTTAGAAGTCAATTCACCCCTCCACTTT CASSLEVNSPLHF
TRBJ2-7 NA 17 TRBV6-5 NA TGTGCCAGCAGTTACCGTCCACGGGATTACATTCACTACGAGCAGTACTTC CASSYRPRDYIHYEQYF
TRBJ2-1 NA 15 TRBV28 TRBD1 TGTGCCAGCAGTTTTTTACAGGGGACCTACAATGAGCAGTTCTTC CASSFLQGTYNEQFF
TRBJ2-7 few 14 TRBV29-1 TRBD1 TGCAGCGTGGCGAGGGACAGGGAGGGGAACGAGCAGTACTTC CSVARDREGNEQYF
TRBJ2-3 NA 14 TRBV27 NA TGTGCCAGCAGTAGCGAGCGGGTCGCAGATACGCAGTATTTT CASSSERVADTQYF
TRBJ1-2 NA 13 TRBV20-1 NA TGCAGTGCCCCCGTCGGATCAAACTATGGCTACACCTTC CSAPVGSNYGYTF
TRBJ2-1 NA 14 TRBV29-1 TRBD2 TGCAGCGTCGTAGCGGGAGGTATCTACAATGAGCAGTTCTTC CSVVAGGIYNEQFF
TRBJ2-3 few 18 TRBV9 TRBD2 TGTGCCAGCAGCGTCGGACTAGTCAGAACCCTTAGCACAGATACGCAGTATTTT CASSVGLVRTLSTDTQYF
TRBJ1-1 few 13 TRBV29-1 NA TGCAGCGTTGTGGCTGGGTATGGCACTGAAGCTTTCTTT CSVVAGYGTEAFF
TRBJ2-5 NA 13 TRBV21-1 NA TGTGCCAGCAGCACGGGACTATTGAAGACCCAGTACTTC CASSTGLLKTQYF
TRBJ2-3 NA 17 TRBV9 NA TGTGCCAGCAGCGCCCCGTTCGGGGCCTCTAGCACAGATACGCAGTATTTT CASSAPFGASSTDTQYF
TRBJ2-7 NA 17 TRBV5-6 NA TGTGCCAGCAGTCTATTTGGAACAGGGTTTCGGGGCGTCGAGCAGTACTTC CASSLFGTGFRGVEQYF
TRBJ2-1 NA 14 TRBV28 TRBD1 TGTGCCAGCACCGCCCGGAACAGGGGTGGTGAGCAGTTCTTC CASTARNRGGEQFF
TRBJ2-5 few 16 TRBV24-1 TRBD2 TGTGCCACCAGTGAGGGGGGGTCCGGACCACGGGAGACCCAGTACTTC CATSEGGSGPRETQYF
TRBJ2-5 many 14 TRBV29-1 NA TGCAGCGCTGGTAGAGTAGCGGTCGGTGAGACCCAGTACTTC CSAGRVAVGETQYF
TRBJ2-1 NA 19 TRBV18 TRBD2 TGTGCCAGCTCACCCGGTTTTGGGGGACTAGCGGCCTCCTACAATGAGCAGTTCTTC CASSPGFGGLAASYNEQFF
TRBJ2-4 NA 14 TRBV20-1 NA TGCAGTGCTGGGACCCCCCAGGGGTCGGGCATTCAGTACTTC CSAGTPQGSGIQYF
TRBJ1-1 NA 13 TRBV5-6 NA TGTGCCAGCAGCTTGGTCCAGAGCACTGAAGCTTTCTTT CASSLVQSTEAFF
TRBJ1-2 NA 14 TRBV7-9 TRBD1 TGTGCCAGCACCTTCGCCGGGACAGGGGGTGGCTACACCTTC CASTFAGTGGGYTF
TRBJ1-5 many 13 TRBV20-1 TRBD1 TGCAGTGCTTCTACAGGGGTCAATCAGCCCCAGCATTTT CSASTGVNQPQHF
TRBJ1-6 NA 15 TRBV20-1 TRBD1 TGCAGTGCTAGTCCCCTGGACAGGGATAGTACACCCCTCCACTTT CSASPLDRDSTPLHF
TRBJ2-5 NA 15 TRBV5-1 NA TGCGCCAGCAGCCCCCCGCGGGACAACCAAGAGACCCAGTACTTC CASSPPRDNQETQYF
TRBJ2-5 NA 14 TRBV10-3 NA TGTGCCATCAGTGAATTCAACGACCAAGAGACCCAGTACTTC CAISEFNDQETQYF
TRBJ2-5 NA 16 TRBV11-2 NA TGTGCCACCGCCCCCCGCGGGGTAGTCGGCCAAGAGACCCAGTACTTC CATAPRGVVGQETQYF
TRBJ1-1 NA 15 TRBV6-5 NA TGTGCCAGCAGTTACTCGCCAGGAATGAACACTGAAGCTTTCTTT CASSYSPGMNTEAFF
TRBJ1-1 few 11 TRBV6-2/TRBV6-3 NA TGTGCCAGCATCCAAAAAACTGAAGCTTTCTTT CASIQKTEAFF
TRBJ2-3 NA 14 TRBV7-3 NA TGTGCCAGCAGCTTAACCCCTCAACCAGATACGCAGTATTTT CASSLTPQPDTQYF
TRBJ2-5 few 15 TRBV7-9 NA TGTGCCAGCAGCCCCCAAACACCAGGGGCTGGGACCCAGTACTTC CASSPQTPGAGTQYF
TRBJ1-5 few 12 TRBV9 NA TGTGCCAGCAGCCCCAGGGACCAGCCCCAGCATTTT CASSPRDQPQHF
TRBJ2-2 NA 17 TRBV9 NA TGTGCCAGCAGCGCTCCACCGGGGGCACTCAACACCGGGGAGCTGTTTTTT CASSAPPGALNTGELFF
TRBJ1-4 many 15 TRBV7-2 NA TGTGCCAGCAGCTCAAAGAAGGCAACTAATGAAAAACTGTTTTTT CASSSKKATNEKLFF
TRBJ2-7 NA 16 TRBV7-9 TRBD1 TGTGCCAGCAGCTCTCCTCGTGGACAGGGGTTCTACGAGCAGTACTTC CASSSPRGQGFYEQYF
TRBJ2-1 few 15 TRBV27 NA TGTGCCAGCAGTTTATCTAGCCAGGCTTACAATGAGCAGTTCTTC CASSLSSQAYNEQFF
TRBJ1-1 few 14 TRBV29-1 NA TGCAGCGCTTCTTACAGGGATCCGAGAACTGAAGCTTTCTTT CSASYRDPRTEAFF
TRBJ2-5 NA 14 TRBV15 NA TGTGCCACCAGCAGAGGGGAGTTCCAAGAGACCCAGTACTTC CATSRGEFQETQYF
TRBJ2-2 many 15 TRBV12-3/TRBV12-4 NA TGTGCCAGCAGTTTTGGGACCGGGAACCCCGGGGAGCTGTTTTTT CASSFGTGNPGELFF
TRBJ2-1 few 16 TRBV27 TRBD2 TGTGCCAGCAGCCGACTAGCGGGAGCCTCCTACAATGAGCAGTTCTTC CASSRLAGASYNEQFF
TRBJ2-7 NA 14 TRBV7-2 NA TGTGCCAGCAGCCGAGGGCAGGAAGCCTACGAGCAGTACTTC CASSRGQEAYEQYF
TRBJ2-7 NA 13 TRBV6-1 NA TGTGCCAGCAGACAACTAATTGGGGTTGAGCAGTACTTC CASRQLIGVEQYF
TRBJ2-5 NA 15 TRBV9 TRBD1 TGTGCCAGCAGCGTAGGGGACAGAGTCCAAGAGACCCAGTACTTC CASSVGDRVQETQYF
TRBJ2-1 few 12 TRBV10-3 NA TGTGCCATCAGTGGGGCCAACAATGAGCAGTTCTTC CAISGANNEQFF
TRBJ2-4 few 19 TRBV2 TRBD2 TGTGCCAGCAGTGAAGGGTTGCTAGCGGGAGGTCTAGCCAAAAACATTCAGTACTTC CASSEGLLAGGLAKNIQYF
TRBJ2-7 NA 19 TRBV24-1 TRBD1 TGTGCCACCAGTGACCCGGGACAGGGCCCACCCCGGCCGATCTACGAGCAGTACTTC CATSDPGQGPPRPIYEQYF
TRBJ2-3 NA 16 TRBV20-1 TRBD1 TGCAGTGCCGGGGACAGGGGTTATACTAGCACAGATACGCAGTATTTT CSAGDRGYTSTDTQYF
TRBJ2-5 NA 14 TRBV29-1 TRBD2 TGCAGCGTTGAAAAGCGGGAGAGGGGAGAGACCCAGTACTTC CSVEKRERGETQYF
TRBJ2-6 NA 16 TRBV2 NA TGTGCCAGCAGTGAAGTACGGTTAGCGGGGGCCAACGTCCTGACTTTC CASSEVRLAGANVLTF
TRBJ1-2 NA 14 TRBV3-1 NA TGTGCCAGCAGCTTCTCGATAGTGGACTATGGCTACACCTTC CASSFSIVDYGYTF
TRBJ2-2 NA 13 TRBV2 NA TGTGCCAGCAGTGCGCCAGGAACCGGGGGGCTGTTTTTT CASSAPGTGGLFF
TRBJ2-1 NA 13 TRBV7-3 TRBD1 TGTGCCAGCAGCCTACAGACAGGGGTTGAGCAGTTCTTC CASSLQTGVEQFF
TRBJ2-3 few 15 TRBV3-1 NA TGTGCCAGCAGCCCCGGGGCGCTTCGCACAGATACGCAGTATTTT CASSPGALRTDTQYF
TRBJ2-1 NA 15 TRBV5-1 TRBD2 TGCGCCAGCAGCTCGGGACTAGCGGTGATGGGTGAGCAGTTCTTC CASSSGLAVMGEQFF
TRBJ2-7 NA 14 TRBV28 NA TGTGCCACTCAGTTCCCGAAACTCACCTACGAGCAGTACTTC CATQFPKLTYEQYF
TRBJ2-7 NA 13 TRBV27 NA TGTGCCAGCAGCTTTAGGTGGAGCTACGAGCAGTACTTC CASSFRWSYEQYF
TRBJ2-7 NA 13 TRBV3-1 NA TGTGCCAGCTCTAACAGGAGCTCCTACGAGCAGTACTTC CASSNRSSYEQYF
TRBJ2-5 few 17 TRBV15 NA TGTGCCACCAGCAGAGACCTTGGGCTAGGAGGCCAAGAGACCCAGTACTTC CATSRDLGLGGQETQYF
TRBJ2-7 NA 14 TRBV5-1 NA TGCGCCAGCAGCTCGCAGGGCACTGGCAACGAGCAGTACTTC CASSSQGTGNEQYF
TRBJ2-3 NA 13 TRBV28 NA TGTGCCAGCAGTCTCAACATCCCAGATACGCAGTATTTT CASSLNIPDTQYF
TRBJ2-3 many 14 TRBV5-1 NA TGCGCCAGCAGCTCTAGGCAGAACACAGATACGCAGTATTTT CASSSRQNTDTQYF